The present T cell receptor beta chain was sequenced within a study of cytomegalovirus exposure and HLA in healthy donors. CDR1 is MNHEY, CDR2 SVGAGI, per germline. This CDR3 spans 13 amino acids. The V gene lost 8 bases and the J gene lost 1 base, with 10 bases spanning the gap. Notes on the study in general: Across donors, sequencing depth was assumed by presence/absence analyses to be roughly uniform. As a later analysis revealed, most CMV-associated TCR beta chains appeared HLA-restricted. Compared with the approximately 700-donor mean, an Asian-associated ancestry cluster reportedly had fewer N-insertions, according to a later analysis.

Concerning this clone itself: The antigen remains unidentified.

It was with 60 Vbeta and 13 Jbeta primers that the PCR ran. The method was immunoSEQ multiplex PCR; TCRdb's version includes in-frame clones alone and lacks a portion of them. The sample carries around 150,000 clones, 77% recorded once. The rearrangement uses TRBV6-5 and TRBJ2-3, with D perhaps TRBD1 (5 bases). Sequenced input: PBMCs. The receptor comes from a woman in her twenties or thirties in good health and CMV-seronegative. Written as DNA, the CDR3 is TGTGCCAGCGGCAGGGCGGGCACAGATACGCAGTATTTT. Protein sequence: CASGRAGTDTQYF.